The 11 T cell receptor beta chains given below trace back to one sample, sequenced in a study of CD8 T cells in Susac syndrome. The RNA, 0.5 to 1 ug, was put through reverse transcription using random hexamers. TCRdb processed the immunoSEQ multiplex PCR reads anew with MiXCR; each CDR3 protein has one entry. The profile covers tens of thousands of distinct CDR3 sequences, with over 85% appearing a single time and 0.63% taken by the ten largest. Material: CD8+ T cells from PBMCs. These receptors all stem from a human donor with Susac syndrome.

This chain uses TRBV2 with TRBJ2-2; D not certain. The CDR3 consists of 15 residues. Trimming removed 1 base at V and 2 bases at J, with 8 bases between. Germline V lookup: CDR1 SNHLY, CDR2 FYNNEI. Here the CDR3 reads CASSEGTVNTGELFF. The CDR3 nucleotides are TGTGCCAGCAGTGAAGGGACCGTCAACACCGGGGAGCTGTTTTTT.

The genes are TRBV28 and TRBJ1-6; D is undetermined. V was trimmed by 2 bases and J by 11 bases, leaving 16 bases between them. The germline gives CDR1 MDHEN, CDR2 SYDVKM. This CDR3 region has 15 residues. CDR3 DNA: TGTGCCAGCAGTTTAATGTATGAGGGAACAACACCCCTCCACTTT. It codes for CASSLMYEGTTPLHF.

The genes are TRBV28 and TRBJ2-7; the match to TRBD1 covers 8 bases. CDR3 size: 14 residues. V lost 3 bases and J lost 2; bases outside the gene matches: 3. Germline loops: CDR1 MDHEN, CDR2 SYDVKM. CDR3 DNA: TGTGCCAGCAGTTTGTTACAGGGGGCCTACGAGCAGTACTTC. Protein: CASSLLQGAYEQYF.

The chain is built from TRBV5-4 and TRBJ1-2, with D maybe TRBD1 (5 bases). V shed 2 bases and J shed 0 bases, with 17 bases lying between them. This CDR3 contains 17 residues. Germline CDR1 and CDR2: SGHNT and YYREEE (reference sequence). CDR3 sequence: CASSLPGSQDPNYGYTF. CDR3 sequence (DNA): TGTGCCAGCAGCTTACCAGGGTCCCAGGATCCTAACTATGGCTACACCTTC.

V usage is TRBV14 and J usage is TRBJ2-5; 9 positions match TRBD1. V gave up 0 bases and J gave up 3 bases; unmatched junction bases: 5. Germline lookup yields CDR1 SGHDN and CDR2 FVKESK. The CDR3 is 16 amino acids. The CDR3 loop reads CASSQEEQGAKETQYF. In DNA form, the CDR3 reads TGTGCCAGCAGCCAAGAAGAACAGGGGGCGAAAGAGACCCAGTACTTC.

This chain joins TRBV11-1 and TRBJ1-1; no clear D gene. Trimming stripped 3 bases from V and 7 bases from J, with 9 bases between. The germline gives CDR1 SGHAT, CDR2 FQDESV (reference sequence). This CDR3 contains 12 residues. For the CDR3, the DNA is TGTGCCAGCAGCTTTAATTGGGATGAAGCTTTCTTT. Translation: CASSFNWDEAFF.

The V and J genes are TRBV5-1 and TRBJ2-7; D unclear. This CDR3 is built from 13 residues. Between the trimmed V and J ends, which lost 1 base and 3 bases, there was a span of 8 bases. The germline CDR1 and CDR2 sequences are SGHRS and YFSETQ. The CDR3 protein is CASSLWDNYEQYF. CDR3 nucleotides: TGCGCCAGCAGCTTGTGGGATAACTACGAGCAGTACTTC.

This chain uses TRBV6-1 with TRBJ1-5; 12 nucleotides line up with TRBD1. The V gene end was trimmed by 8 bases and the J gene end by 5 bases; junction bases not matched to a gene: 4. This CDR3 spans 14 amino acids. Germline V lookup: CDR1 MNHNS, CDR2 SASEGT. Here the CDR3 DNA reads TGTGCCAGCTCCGGGACAGGGGGCTATCAGCCCCAGCATTTT. Translation gives CASSGTGGYQPQHF.

The chain links TRBV7-2 to TRBJ2-6, with D possibly being TRBD1 (6 bases). Germline CDR1 SGHTA, CDR2 FQGNSA. V shed 4 bases and J shed 4 bases, with 11 bases lying between them. This CDR3 comprises 15 residues. CDR3 nucleotides: TGTGCCAGCAGCTCGGCCGGACAGGGGGCCAACGTCCTGACTTTC. Protein: CASSSAGQGANVLTF. Drawing the rest from reference TRBV7-2 and TRBJ2-6, the complete variable domain is GAGVSQSPSNKVTEKGKDVELRCDPISGHTALYWYRQSLGQGLEFLIYFQGNSAPDKSGLPSDRFSAERTGGSVSTLTIQRTQQEDSAVYLCASSSAGQGANVLTFGAGSRLTVL.

This clonotype came up once. V is TRBV7-9 and J is TRBJ2-2, with TRBD1 as a possible D gene (6 bases). CDR3 size: 14 residues. Germline-derived CDR1 and CDR2 are SEHNR and FQNEAQ (reference sequence). V lost 3 bases and J 6 bases, leaving 11 bases between the germline ends. CDR3 sequence reads: CASSFTQGSGELFF. The CDR3 region has the DNA TGTGCCAGCAGCTTTACTCAGGGGTCCGGGGAGCTGTTTTTT. The full variable domain, in which reference TRBV7-9 and TRBJ2-2 provide the parts outside the CDR3, is DTGVSQNPRHKITKRGQNVTFRCDPISEHNRLYWYRQTLGQGPEFLTYFQNEAQLEKSRLLSDRFSAERPKGSFSTLEIQRTEQGDSAMYLCASSFTQGSGELFFGEGSRLTVL.

The gene calls are TRBV28 and TRBJ2-7; no firm D call. V was trimmed by 2 bases and J by 2 bases, leaving 25 bases between them. The CDR3 runs to 19 residues. The germline CDR1 and CDR2 sequences are MDHEN and SYDVKM. The CDR3 is CASSLRVIRGGEGAYEQYF. CDR3 coding DNA: TGTGCCAGCAGTTTACGGGTCATTCGCGGCGGCGAAGGTGCCTACGAGCAGTACTTC. The whole variable domain, filled in from reference TRBV28 and TRBJ2-7, reads DVKVTQSSRYLVKRTGEKVFLECVQDMDHENMFWYRQDPGLGLRLIYFSYDVKMKEKGDIPEGYSVSREKKERFSLILESASTNQTSMYLCASSLRVIRGGEGAYEQYFGPGTRLTVT.